This TCR beta chain was found in a study of T cell responses to AZD1222 COVID-19 vaccine. To note about this clone: Antigen unknown.

Per germline, CDR1 MNHEY and CDR2 SVGEGT. V gave up 3 bases and J gave up 2 bases; unmatched junction bases: 14. The CDR3 is made up of 18 amino acids. Overall study findings and caveats: When two AZD1222 doses had been given, Spike-specific TCR breadth and depth rose.

Generated by immunoSEQ multiplex PCR, the TCRdb table keeps only in-frame clones and is missing some. The table includes approximately 150,000 clones, approximately 88% detected once. V is TRBV6-2 or TRBV6-3 and J is TRBJ2-7, with 9 nucleotides matching TRBD2. The sequencing used peripheral blood, collected on day 0 of AZD1222 vaccination. The source is an adult in good health. This chain's CDR3 is CASSYHGIAGARAYEQYF. The CDR3 DNA is TGTGCCAGCAGTTATCACGGAATAGCGGGAGCAAGGGCCTACGAGCAGTACTTC.